These 14 T cell receptor beta chains originate from one sample sequenced in a study of human T cells and chemical hapten exposure. TCRdb used MiXCR to reprocess the RACE reads, holding one entry per CDR3 protein. Of about 96,000 distinct CDR3 sequences in the sample, about a tenth were seen once. This sample's time point: patch test 2, 6 weeks after DPC sensitization. This sample's treatment: therapeutic diphenylcyclopropenone sensitization with weekly scalp DPC. Specimen: whole blood, collected in connection with sensitization to the hapten diphenylcyclopropenone (DPC). Receptors were obtained from a woman aged 40 to 50 with alopecia areata. Some clones in this sample may be carry-over from other donors' samples.

This clonotype showed up many times. V usage is TRBV5-4 and J usage is TRBJ2-3; D is unclear. The CDR3 has 13 residues. The germline gives CDR1 SGHNT, CDR2 YYREEE (reference sequence). The V end was cut by 0 bases, the J end by 2 bases, with 4 bases between. This chain's CDR3 is CASSLGHTDTQYF. CDR3 nucleotides: TGTGCCAGCAGCTTGGGACACACAGATACGCAGTATTTT.

This clonotype was recorded many times. The chain uses TRBV6-6 and TRBJ1-2; D remains unclear. Per germline, CDR1 MNHNY and CDR2 SVGAGI (reference sequence). The V end lost 0 bases, the J end lost 3 bases, and 17 bases lay between the germline ends. This CDR3 has 17 amino acids. The CDR3 region is CASSYSGPLIGYYGYTF. The CDR3 DNA is TGTGCCAGCAGTTACTCCGGGCCCCTAATTGGGTACTATGGCTACACCTTC.

This chain links TRBV20-1 with TRBJ2-7; 8 nucleotides match TRBD2. CDR3 size: 14 residues. CDR1 and CDR2 (germline): DFQATT, SNEGSKA (reference sequence). J gave up 0 bases and V 7 bases, and 8 bases lay outside the gene matches. CDR3 loop: CSVPSGLNSYEQYF. CDR3 DNA: TGCAGTGTTCCTAGCGGGCTTAACTCCTACGAGCAGTACTTC.

The chain combines TRBV6-5 with TRBJ1-1, with D possibly TRBD1 on 6 matching bases. The germline V gene has CDR1 MNHEY and CDR2 SVGAGI. V shed 8 bases and J shed 4 bases, with 14 bases lying between them. CDR3 length equals 13 residues. CDR3 nucleotide sequence: TGTGCCAGCCAAGGACAGCCGTTCACTGAAGCTTTCTTT. Translating it yields CASQGQPFTEAFF.

This clonotype came up a few times. The CDR3 coding sequence is TGTGCCAGCAGCAATCCGGGACAGGTCACAGATACGCAGTATTTT. Its protein product is CASSNPGQVTDTQYF. The chain is built from TRBV11-2 and TRBJ2-3, with 8 bases aligning to TRBD1. Germline CDR1 and CDR2: SGHAT and FQNNGV. V trimming: 5 bases; J trimming: 2 bases; junction bases outside the gene matches: 6. This CDR3 is 15 amino acids long.

The rearrangement joins TRBV12-3 or TRBV12-4 to TRBJ1-5; 9 bases are a match to TRBD1. CDR3 length: 14 amino acids. V lost 6 bases and J lost 7; bases outside the gene matches: 7. The CDR3 sequence: CASSGTGPSQPQHF. The CDR3 region has the DNA TGTGCCAGCAGCGGGACAGGGCCATCGCAGCCCCAGCATTTT.

This clonotype was counted between two and nine times. A much larger clone sits a single nucleotide away, making a read error possible. This chain connects TRBV4-2 to TRBJ2-1, with 9 positions matching TRBD2. CDR1 and CDR2 from the germline V gene are LGHNA and YNFKEQ. The CDR3 is 18 amino acids. CDR3 region: CVSSQEASGVPSYNEQFF. CDR3 sequence (DNA): TGTGTCAGCAGCCAAGAGGCTAGCGGGGTGCCCTCCTACAATGAGCAGTTCTTC.

This clonotype was counted many times. DNA for the CDR3: TGCAGTGCCACGGGACAGGGGAATTTACAAGAGACCCAGTACTTC. Translated: CSATGQGNLQETQYF. This chain connects TRBV20-1 to TRBJ2-5; TRBD1 aligns across 10 bases. The trim removed 6 bases at V and 2 bases at J, leaving 9 bases unmatched. Germline V gene sequence: CDR1 DFQATT, CDR2 SNEGSKA (reference sequence). The CDR3 consists of 15 residues.

At least ten counts were recorded for this clonotype. The chain combines TRBV7-2 with TRBJ1-5, with D perhaps TRBD1 (5 bases). The germline V gene has CDR1 SGHTA and CDR2 FQGNSA. This CDR3 spans 14 amino acids. V lost 0 bases to trimming and J lost 11 bases, with 14 bases between them. The CDR3 region has the DNA TGTGCCAGCAGCTTAGCGGCGGGGCGTGAGACCCAGCATTTT. Amino acid sequence: CASSLAAGRETQHF.

This clonotype was counted at least ten times. The chain links TRBV27 to TRBJ2-2; D call uncertain. Trimming took off 4 bases at V and 0 bases at J, with 3 bases between the two ends. The CDR3 is 13 amino acids. Germline V gene data show CDR1 as MNHEY and CDR2 as SMNVEV (reference sequence). Written as DNA, the CDR3 is TGTGCCAGCAGTTACTCGAACACCGGGGAGCTGTTTTTT. Amino acid sequence: CASSYSNTGELFF.

This clonotype was detected ten times or more. The chain links TRBV7-2 to TRBJ1-1; D call uncertain. Germline V gene sequence: CDR1 SGHTA, CDR2 FQGNSA. The V end was cut by 3 bases, the J end by 1 base, with 12 bases between. The CDR3 is 15 amino acids. DNA for the CDR3: TGTGCCAGCAGCTTCTATTCGGGCCCGAACACTGAAGCTTTCTTT. Its translation is CASSFYSGPNTEAFF.

The V and J genes are TRBV5-1 and TRBJ2-3, with 8 bases fitting TRBD1. The CDR3 runs to 15 residues. V lost 5 bases and J lost 3; bases outside the gene matches: 8. Germline V gene data show CDR1 as SGHRS and CDR2 as YFSETQ. This chain's CDR3 is CASSLDRVGTDTQYF. The CDR3, as DNA: TGCGCCAGCAGTCTGGACAGGGTAGGAACAGATACGCAGTATTTT.

There are a few counts of this clonotype. This chain joins TRBV7-2 and TRBJ2-3, with D possibly being TRBD2 (5 bases). V was shortened by 1 base and J by 11 bases, with 10 bases between the two germline ends. The germline CDR1 and CDR2 sequences are SGHTA and FQGNSA. The CDR3 is 12 residues long. CDR3 loop: CASSLVRGGQYF. The CDR3 nucleotides read TGTGCCAGCAGCTTAGTTCGGGGTGGGCAGTATTTT.

This clonotype showed up many times. J is TRBJ2-7 and V is TRBV20-1; D is possibly TRBD2 (5 bases). Germline V CDR1 and CDR2: DFQATT, SNEGSKA (reference sequence). The CDR3 sequence is 15 residues long. Trimming stripped 3 bases from V and 2 bases from J, with 17 bases between. This CDR3 is CSASPLEGETYEQYF. CDR3 DNA sequence: TGCAGTGCTAGTCCCTTAGAGGGCGAGACCTACGAGCAGTACTTC.